This passage covers 14 T cell receptor beta chains from one sample sequenced in a study of blood T cells in healthy people across ages. PCR was performed a second time for about 7 to 12 cycles using a sample-barcoded 5' primer and a J-beta primer mix. MiXCR, applied by TCRdb to the 5' RACE reads, yields one record per CDR3 protein. The data contain about 560,000 distinct CDR3 sequences, roughly a quarter of them singletons. This sample also appeared in a second study, on T cells of mothers and their children.

The specimen sequenced was blood. All receptors derive from a boy aged 2-15 years in good health.

The genes are TRBV3-1 and TRBJ2-5; D is perhaps TRBD1 (6 bases). Germline values: CDR1 LGHDT, CDR2 YNNKEL (reference sequence). This CDR3 has 14 residues. V lost 4 bases to trimming and J lost 5 bases, with 14 bases between them. The CDR3 region is CASSPRGLRETQYF. The DNA of the CDR3 is TGTGCCAGCAGCCCCAGGGGTCTCAGGGAGACCCAGTACTTC.

The chain is built from TRBV14 and TRBJ2-1; 8 bases line up with TRBD2. The J call may be faulty, since TRBJ2-5 better matches the DNA end. The CDR3 consists of 14 residues. Germline V gene sequence: CDR1 SGHDN, CDR2 FVKESK. The CDR3, as DNA: TGTGCCAGCAGCCAAGAGAGAAGCGGGGGGACCCAGTACTTC. It yields the protein CASSQERSGGTQYF.

The gene calls are TRBV27 and TRBJ2-1, with TRBD2 matching over 8 bases. This CDR3 contains 16 residues. Unmatched junction bases numbered 10, after V lost 5 bases and J lost 4 bases. Germline lookup yields CDR1 MNHEY and CDR2 SMNVEV (reference sequence). CDR3 nucleotide sequence: TGTGCCAGCAGTGATGATAGCGGGAATAGATACAATGAGCAGTTCTTC. This gives the protein CASSDDSGNRYNEQFF.

The chain joins TRBV5-8 to TRBJ1-5, with D possibly being TRBD1 (5 bases). Germline CDR1 SGHTS, CDR2 YDEGEE. The CDR3 runs 15 residues. V was clipped by 0 bases and J by 3 bases, with 10 bases between them. The CDR3 reads CASSLADSYNQPQHF. In DNA, the CDR3 is TGTGCCAGCAGCTTGGCTGACAGCTACAATCAGCCCCAGCATTTT.

The V and J genes are TRBV6-1 and TRBJ2-7; TRBD1 matches 8 bases. The germline CDR1 and CDR2 sequences are MNHNS and SASEGT. The CDR3 contains 15 residues. V was clipped by 4 bases and J by 7 bases; unmatched bases: 12. DNA of the CDR3: TGTGCCAGCAGTGTCGGGACAGGACCCACTCGGGAGCAGTACTTC. Translated, it gives CASSVGTGPTREQYF.

The rearrangement uses TRBV6-6 and TRBJ1-2; D gene uncertain. This CDR3 contains 11 residues. Germline CDR1 MNHNY, CDR2 SVGAGI (reference sequence). Trimming pared 6 bases from V and 6 bases from J, leaving 8 bases between. The CDR3 DNA sequence: TGTGCCAGCAGATTCTCGAATGGCTACACCTTC. Translating gives CASRFSNGYTF.

This clonotype showed up just a few times. This rearrangement joins TRBV3-1 to TRBJ2-5; 8 bases fit TRBD1. The CDR3 totals 19 residues. Germline V lookup: CDR1 LGHDT, CDR2 YNNKEL (reference sequence). The junction had 13 bases not matched to a gene; V was cut back by 0 bases and J by 1 base. This CDR3 reads CASSQDMSSGQGAQETQYF. CDR3 nucleotide sequence: TGTGCCAGCAGCCAAGATATGTCTAGTGGACAGGGCGCCCAAGAGACCCAGTACTTC.

The chain uses TRBV29-1 and TRBJ1-1; tentative D call: TRBD1 (6 bases). CDR3 length: 12 residues. Trimming removed 7 bases at V and 4 bases at J, with 13 bases between. Germline-derived CDR1 and CDR2 are SQVTM and ANQGSEA. The CDR3 region is CSGRGWRTEAFF. The CDR3 nucleotides read TGCAGCGGCAGGGGTTGGCGCACTGAAGCTTTCTTT.

This clonotype was seen once. The chain is built from TRBV20-1 and TRBJ2-5, with 9 nucleotides matching TRBD2. V trimming: 2 bases; J trimming: 2 bases; junction bases outside the gene matches: 3. In germline, CDR1 is DFQATT, CDR2 SNEGSKA (reference sequence). The CDR3 extends over 14 amino acids. CDR3 in amino acids: CSARNSGGQETQYF. The CDR3 DNA reads TGCAGTGCTAGAAACAGCGGGGGGCAAGAGACCCAGTACTTC.

This clonotype has a handful of counts. The V call is TRBV27, the J call TRBJ2-7, with 11 bases that match TRBD2. The length of the CDR3 is 16 residues. Germline-derived CDR1 and CDR2 are MNHEY and SMNVEV (reference sequence). The V and J ends lost 5 bases and 6 bases, in that order; junction bases with no gene match: 12. CDR3 sequence: CASSPRWLAGGGEQYF. In DNA form, the CDR3 reads TGTGCCAGCAGTCCCCGGTGGTTAGCGGGAGGGGGCGAGCAGTACTTC.

This clonotype was found a few times. This chain connects TRBV10-3 to TRBJ2-3; TRBD2 matches at 13 bases. V shed 6 bases and J 6 bases; nucleotides not matched to a gene: 3. CDR1 and CDR2 from the germline V gene are ENHRY and SYGVKD. CDR3 length: 14 amino acids. In nucleotides, the CDR3 is TGTGCCATCAGAGGACTAGCGGGGGCCGATACGCAGTATTTT. This gives the protein CAIRGLAGADTQYF.

The chain uses TRBV7-9 and TRBJ1-4; D is possibly TRBD1 (5 bases). Per germline, CDR1 SEHNR and CDR2 FQNEAQ (reference sequence). The CDR3 has 12 residues. V was clipped by 1 base and J by 16 bases, with 13 bases between them. The CDR3 is CASSLESREPFF. The DNA for the CDR3 is TGTGCCAGCAGCTTAGAGTCCAGGGAACCGTTTTTT.

This rearrangement joins TRBV6-5 to TRBJ2-1, with D tentatively TRBD2 (5 bases). This CDR3 spans 15 amino acids. V lost 5 bases and J lost 0, with 11 bases in between. CDR1 is MNHEY and CDR2 is SVGAGI in the germline V gene. The DNA of the CDR3 is TGTGCCAGCAGTCGGGCCAGCGGCTCCTACAATGAGCAGTTCTTC. This encodes CASSRASGSYNEQFF.

This clonotype has more than one count but fewer than ten. The CDR3: CASSHVPGGETQYF. As DNA, the CDR3 is TGTGCCAGCAGCCATGTTCCAGGGGGAGAGACCCAGTACTTC. This chain connects TRBV3-1 to TRBJ2-5; 7 bases agree with TRBD1. Trimming took 3 bases from V and 4 from J; bases not matched to a gene: 5. The CDR3 consists of 14 residues. Germline lookup yields CDR1 LGHDT and CDR2 YNNKEL (reference sequence).